The 32 T cell receptor beta chains below come from one sample, sequenced in a study of beta chain features in type 1 diabetes. Expressed TCRB transcripts were sequenced because the entire RNA isolate underwent reverse transcription. Data came from immunoSEQ multiplex PCR; TCRdb stores just in-frame clones and leaves some out. This table holds approximately 250,000 clones, 11% found once. These receptors' targets are unknown. Study-wide results and caveats: Moderate but significant shortening of TCRB CDR3s was recorded in all four CD4+ subsets from Type 1 diabetes patients.

Material: naive CD4+ T cells from blood. Every receptor here comes from a man aged 25 to 45 with type 1 diabetes.

This clone turned up a few times. The rearrangement uses TRBV5-1 and TRBJ2-1; D possibly corresponds to TRBD2 (5 bases). Looked up from germline, CDR1 is SGHRS and CDR2 is YFSETQ. Trimming removed 5 bases at V and 5 bases at J, with 11 bases between. The CDR3 runs to 13 residues. CDR3 amino acids: CASSGPGNNEQFF. CDR3 DNA: TGCGCCAGCAGTGGGCCGGGGAACAATGAGCAGTTCTTC.

The chain is built from TRBV12-5 and TRBJ2-3; 15 bases line up with TRBD2. The germline V gene encodes CDR1 LGHNT and CDR2 FRNRAP. The V and J ends lost 2 bases and 10 bases, in that order; junction bases with no gene match: 4. CDR3 length equals 15 residues. The CDR3 DNA sequence: TGTGCTAGTGGTTTGTCGGGACTAGCGGGGGGATCGCAGTATTTT. Amino acid sequence: CASGLSGLAGGSQYF.

Only a few counts were recorded for this clone. The chain recombines TRBV6-6 with TRBJ2-3, with 10 bases lining up with TRBD2. CDR3 length: 14 amino acids. Per the germline V gene, CDR1 is MNHNY and CDR2 is SVGAGI (reference sequence). After removal of 5 bases from V and 6 bases from J, the junction contained 5 bases not matched to a gene. CDR3 sequence (DNA): TGTGCCAGCAGTCCACTAGCGGGGAGTGATACGCAGTATTTT. Amino acid sequence: CASSPLAGSDTQYF.

The rearrangement links TRBV12-1 to TRBJ1-6. TRBV12-1 is flagged as a pseudogene. The CDR3 extends over 15 amino acids. CDR3 nucleotide sequence: TGTGCCAGCAGCCCGCGGGAGGGCTGTCACTCACCCCTCCACTTT. Encoded protein: CASSPREGCHSPLHF.

This chain joins TRBV28 and TRBJ1-2; 7 nucleotides agree with TRBD1. V lost 3 bases, J lost 4 bases, and 2 bases stayed unmatched. The germline V gene has CDR1 MDHEN and CDR2 SYDVKM. The CDR3 consists of 13 residues. This chain's CDR3 is CASSLGQSYGYTF. CDR3 coding DNA: TGTGCCAGCAGTTTGGGACAGAGCTATGGCTACACCTTC.

This clone turned up a few times. The CDR3 region is CASSQDHTLAKNIQYF. CDR3 nucleotides: TGTGCCAGCAGCCAAGACCACACCCTAGCCAAAAACATTCAGTACTTC. The genes are TRBV14 and TRBJ2-4; D is undetermined. CDR3 size: 16 residues. Germline CDR1 reads SGHDN; CDR2 reads FVKESK. The V gene lost 0 bases and the J gene lost 0 bases, with 9 bases spanning the gap.

Concerning this clone: The identical CDR3 is also encoded by other nucleotide sequences in the sample. The chain combines TRBV18 with TRBJ2-3, with D tentatively TRBD2 (6 bases). Trimming took off 2 bases at V and 3 bases at J, with 6 bases between the two ends. This CDR3 is 13 amino acids long. From germline, CDR1 is KGHSH and CDR2 LQKENI. CDR3 sequence (DNA): TGTGCCAGCTCACCAGGGGGGACAGATACGCAGTATTTT. It encodes CASSPGGTDTQYF.

This clone has more than one count but fewer than ten. The rearrangement links TRBV2 to TRBJ2-1, with unresolved D. V was cut by 2 bases and J by 6 bases, with 11 bases left in between. Germline CDR1 is SNHLY and CDR2 is FYNNEI. The CDR3 has 14 amino acids. CDR3 nucleotide sequence: TGTGCCAGCAGTGAATCTCAGGTAACCAATGAGCAGTTCTTC. Translating gives CASSESQVTNEQFF.

This clone was seen a handful of times. The J gene is TRBJ1-1, the V gene TRBV5-1; D unclear. V gave up 0 bases and J gave up 2 bases, with 11 bases separating them. Per germline, CDR1 SGHRS and CDR2 YFSETQ. The CDR3 extends over 15 amino acids. CDR3 sequence: CASSLGATSNTEAFF. CDR3 nucleotides: TGCGCCAGCAGCTTGGGCGCAACTTCTAACACTGAAGCTTTCTTT.

The genes are TRBV7-2 and TRBJ2-1; a weak D match, TRBD2 (6 bases). Per germline, CDR1 SGHTA and CDR2 FQGNSA. The CDR3 sequence is 13 residues long. Between the trimmed V and J ends, which lost 5 bases and 5 bases, there was a span of 10 bases. CDR3 DNA: TGTGCCAGCAGCCTAGGACTAAACAATGAGCAGTTCTTC. The encoded protein is CASSLGLNNEQFF. The full variable domain, completed using reference TRBV7-2 and TRBJ2-1, is GAGVSQSPSNKVTEKGKDVELRCDPISGHTALYWYRQSLGQGLEFLIYFQGNSAPDKSGLPSDRFSAERTGGSVSTLTIQRTQQEDSAVYLCASSLGLNNEQFFGPGTRLTVL.

The J gene is TRBJ2-6, the V gene TRBV28; 7 positions match TRBD2. Germline V gene sequence: CDR1 MDHEN, CDR2 SYDVKM. Trimming removed 4 bases from V and 0 bases from J; junction bases left unmatched: 6. The CDR3 loop spans 17 amino acids. The CDR3 here is CASSSPGLPSGANVLTF. The CDR3 nucleotides read TGTGCCAGCAGTTCCCCGGGACTACCCTCTGGGGCCAACGTCCTGACTTTC.

This clone was detected only a few times. The rearrangement links TRBV30 to TRBJ2-5; 7 bases fit TRBD2. From germline, CDR1 is GTSNPN and CDR2 SVGIG (reference sequence). The CDR3 totals 14 residues. J was trimmed by 9 bases and V by 5 bases; bases with no gene match: 15. Here the CDR3 reads CAWDPTSSSRAQYF. CDR3 nucleotides: TGTGCCTGGGACCCGACTAGCTCCTCGAGGGCCCAGTACTTC.

The V call is TRBV7-9, the J call TRBJ2-1; 8 positions agree with TRBD2. The CDR3 consists of 14 residues. V lost 5 bases to trimming and J lost 7 bases; unmatched junction nucleotides: 7. Germline V gene lookup returns CDR1 SEHNR and CDR2 FQNEAQ (reference sequence). This chain's CDR3 is CASSRRGETNEQFF. For the CDR3, the DNA is TGTGCCAGCAGCCGGCGGGGGGAAACGAATGAGCAGTTCTTC.

The genes are TRBV5-4 and TRBJ2-3; 10 nucleotides match TRBD1. The trim removed 2 bases at V and 3 bases at J, leaving 9 bases unmatched. The CDR3 consists of 17 residues. In germline, CDR1 is SGHNT, CDR2 YYREEE (reference sequence). CDR3 nucleotides: TGTGCCAGCAGCTTTTGGGACAGGGGCCCACGTACAGATACGCAGTATTTT. Protein: CASSFWDRGPRTDTQYF.

This clone has more than one count but fewer than ten. The CDR3 sequence: CASSLRGSLSYEQYF. CDR3 DNA sequence: TGTGCCAGCAGCTTGAGGGGGTCCCTCTCCTACGAGCAGTACTTC. The V gene is TRBV5-4, the J gene TRBJ2-7, with D possibly TRBD1 on 6 matching bases. V lost 1 base to trimming and J lost 0 bases, with 11 bases between them. The CDR3 is 15 amino acids. Germline V gene sequence: CDR1 SGHNT, CDR2 YYREEE (reference sequence).

There are a few counts of this clone. The J gene is TRBJ2-2, the V gene TRBV6-5; tentative D call: TRBD1 (5 bases). There are 14 residues in the CDR3. Germline assignment: CDR1 MNHEY and CDR2 SVGAGI. V lost 0 bases and J 6 bases, leaving 8 bases between the germline ends. CDR3 nucleotide sequence: TGTGCCAGCAGTTACTCGACAGCGCCCGGGGAGCTGTTTTTT. Protein: CASSYSTAPGELFF.

The chain links TRBV2 to TRBJ2-3; no clear D gene. Per the germline V gene, CDR1 is SNHLY and CDR2 is FYNNEI. This CDR3 spans 15 amino acids. V dropped 3 bases and J dropped 0 bases, with 10 bases sitting between them. CDR3 DNA sequence: TGTGCCAGCAGTGAGAGACATACTAGCACAGATACGCAGTATTTT. Translated: CASSERHTSTDTQYF. Full variable domain (missing parts from reference TRBV2 and TRBJ2-3): EPEVTQTPSHQVTQMGQEVILRCVPISNHLYFYWYRQILGQKVEFLVSFYNNEISEKSEIFDDQFSVERPDGSNFTLKIRSTKLEDSAMYFCASSERHTSTDTQYFGPGTRLTVL.

The V and J genes are TRBV6-6 and TRBJ2-7; the match to TRBD1 covers 10 bases. J was trimmed by 3 bases and V by 5 bases; bases with no gene match: 4. Germline assignment: CDR1 MNHNY and CDR2 SVGAGI (reference sequence). The CDR3 has 14 amino acids. CDR3 loop: CASSRRTGGYEQYF. In DNA form, the CDR3 reads TGTGCCAGCAGTCGACGGACAGGGGGCTACGAGCAGTACTTC.

There are a few counts of this clone. The chain couples TRBV12-5 to TRBJ2-5; D unresolved. CDR1 is LGHNT, CDR2 FRNRAP, per germline. The CDR3 loop spans 11 amino acids. Trimming stripped 6 bases from V and 7 bases from J, with 9 bases between. Here the CDR3 reads CASGPPGTQYF. The DNA for the CDR3 is TGTGCTAGTGGCCCCCCCGGGACCCAGTACTTC. Drawing the rest from reference TRBV12-5 and TRBJ2-5, the complete variable domain is DARVTQTPRHKVTEMGQEVTMRCQPILGHNTVFWYRQTMMQGLELLAYFRNRAPLDDSGMPKDRFSAEMPDATLATLKIQPSEPRDSAVYFCASGPPGTQYFGPGTRLLVL.

The chain joins TRBV6-5 to TRBJ1-6, with D tentatively TRBD1 (6 bases). The V end was cut by 2 bases, the J end by 6 bases, with 8 bases between. The CDR3 extends over 14 amino acids. Germline lookup yields CDR1 MNHEY and CDR2 SVGAGI. The CDR3 DNA sequence: TGTGCCAGCAGTTACCCGGACAGTAATTCACCCCTCCACTTT. This encodes CASSYPDSNSPLHF.

V gene TRBV2 combines with J gene TRBJ1-2; 10 positions agree with TRBD1. The CDR3 extends over 15 amino acids. Germline values: CDR1 SNHLY, CDR2 FYNNEI. The junction had 13 bases not matched to a gene; V was cut back by 7 bases and J by 8 bases. The CDR3 protein is CASTGWDRGVGGYTF. The CDR3 DNA is TGTGCCAGCACCGGGTGGGACAGGGGAGTGGGAGGCTACACCTTC.

This clone appeared a few times. CDR3 loop: CSVSRDRGYNEQYF. The DNA for the CDR3 is TGCAGCGTTTCCCGGGACAGGGGTTACAACGAGCAGTACTTC. The rearrangement joins TRBV29-1 to TRBJ2-7, with 10 bases identical to TRBD1. Germline assignment: CDR1 SQVTM and CDR2 ANQGSEA. V was pared by 5 bases and J by 5 bases, with 9 bases of the junction left unmatched. This CDR3 is 14 amino acids long.

This clone was seen only a few times. J is TRBJ2-3 and V is TRBV7-3; D remains unclear. V lost 4 bases and J 4 bases, leaving 9 bases between the germline ends. This CDR3 spans 13 amino acids. Germline CDR1 is SGHTA and CDR2 is FQGTGA. CDR3 loop: CASSSLGSDTQYF. The CDR3 nucleotides read TGTGCCAGCAGCTCTCTCGGGTCAGATACGCAGTATTTT. Using reference TRBV7-3 and TRBJ2-3 for the parts outside the CDR3, the full variable domain is GAGVSQTPSNKVTEKGKYVELRCDPISGHTALYWYRQSLGQGPEFLIYFQGTGAADDSGLPNDRFFAVRPEGSVSTLKIQRTERGDSAVYLCASSSLGSDTQYFGPGTRLTVL.

The chain uses TRBV6-5 and TRBJ1-2, with unresolved D. CDR3 length: 13 residues. Germline CDR1 MNHEY, CDR2 SVGAGI. With 7 bases removed from V and 5 bases from J, the gap between germline ends came to 14 bases. The CDR3 loop is CASKGGGRYGYTF. CDR3 DNA sequence: TGTGCCAGCAAGGGAGGAGGGAGGTATGGCTACACCTTC.

This clone turned up a few times. The genes are TRBV5-4 and TRBJ2-3; maybe TRBD2 (6 bases). V was cut by 2 bases and J by 2 bases, with 9 bases left in between. Germline CDR1 reads SGHNT; CDR2 reads YYREEE (reference sequence). The CDR3 is 14 residues long. The CDR3 coding sequence is TGTGCCAGCAGCTTAGCGGGCGACACAGATACGCAGTATTTT. It yields the protein CASSLAGDTDTQYF.

The V and J genes are TRBV18 and TRBJ2-1, with TRBD1 matching over 8 bases. Losses at the gene ends were 3 bases for V and 7 bases for J; bases not matched to a gene: 8. The CDR3 extends over 15 amino acids. The germline CDR1 and CDR2 sequences are KGHSH and LQKENI. The CDR3 DNA reads as TGTGCCAGCTCACCGTTGGACAGGGCAGGGAATGAGCAGTTCTTC. Translated: CASSPLDRAGNEQFF.

The chain has TRBV13 and TRBJ2-5, with D maybe TRBD1 (6 bases). The V gene's germline CDR1 is PRHDT and CDR2 FYEKMQ (reference sequence). The V and J ends lost 4 bases and 5 bases respectively, with 32 bases between them. The CDR3 has 20 amino acids. CDR3 sequence reads: CASSSPLRIPGALNRETQYF. For the CDR3, the DNA is TGTGCCAGCAGCTCTCCCCTTCGGATCCCAGGGGCTCTGAACCGGGAGACCCAGTACTTC.

The V call is TRBV7-2, the J call TRBJ2-3, with D unclear. The CDR3 loop spans 13 amino acids. Trimming removed 1 base at V and 4 bases at J, with 6 bases between. Germline V lookup: CDR1 SGHTA, CDR2 FQGNSA. CDR3 bases: TGTGCCAGCAGCTTAGGAGCCCCAGATACGCAGTATTTT. Encoded protein: CASSLGAPDTQYF. The entire variable domain, with the rest obtained from reference TRBV7-2 and TRBJ2-3, is as follows: GAGVSQSPSNKVTEKGKDVELRCDPISGHTALYWYRQSLGQGLEFLIYFQGNSAPDKSGLPSDRFSAERTGGSVSTLTIQRTQQEDSAVYLCASSLGAPDTQYFGPGTRLTVL.

The V and J genes are TRBV6-1 and TRBJ1-4, with 8 bases aligning to TRBD1. This CDR3 comprises 13 residues. The ends lost 4 bases at V and 8 bases at J; junction bases unmatched: 3. Germline CDR1 reads MNHNS; CDR2 reads SASEGT. The CDR3 reads CASSGTGMEKLFF. Here the CDR3 DNA reads TGTGCCAGCAGTGGGACAGGGATGGAAAAACTGTTTTTT.

This clone was seen only a few times. This chain joins TRBV7-2 and TRBJ1-1; D perhaps matches TRBD1 (6 bases). V was pared by 3 bases and J by 1 base, with 12 bases between. The germline gives CDR1 SGHTA, CDR2 FQGNSA. This CDR3 comprises 15 residues. For the CDR3, the DNA is TGTGCCAGCAGCTTTACGGGACACTCGAACACTGAAGCTTTCTTT. Translation: CASSFTGHSNTEAFF.

This clone was recorded a few times. The V and J genes are TRBV9 and TRBJ2-1, with 10 positions matching TRBD2. Germline V gene lookup returns CDR1 SGDLS and CDR2 YYNGEE. CDR3 size: 16 residues. Unmatched junction bases numbered 10, after V lost 2 bases and J lost 8 bases. In DNA form, the CDR3 reads TGTGCCAGCAGCGTCGCCAGCGGGGGGGCCAGGGATGAGCAGTTCTTC. It yields the protein CASSVASGGARDEQFF.

The chain has TRBV29-1 and TRBJ2-7; tentative D call: TRBD2 (6 bases). The germline V gene has CDR1 SQVTM and CDR2 ANQGSEA. V was pared by 7 bases and J by 3 bases, with 10 bases between. The CDR3 has 11 residues. The CDR3 sequence is CSGTRDYEQYF. CDR3 DNA sequence: TGCAGCGGGACGCGGGACTACGAGCAGTACTTC.